Listed below are T cell receptor beta chains from one sample, sequenced in a study of early T cells in non-severe SARS-CoV-2 infection. TCRdb analysed the 5' RACE reads with MiXCR anew, one entry per CDR3 protein. The sample carries about 76,000 distinct CDR3 sequences, about 11% recorded once. The sequencing input was whole blood. The receptor source for this set is an adult who was a healthcare worker with PCR-confirmed SARS-CoV-2 infection or an uninfected control (not recorded which). Each CDR3 is given with its conserved first and last residue. D genes are given only for firm matches. Clone size, where shown, is once, few, many, or a class for clones that have expanded.

>16|TRBJ2-3|many|TRBV20-1|TRBD2
TGCAGTGCTTGGACTAGCGGGGGGCTGCGAGAAGATACGCAGTATTTT
CSAWTSGGLREDTQYF
>15|TRBJ2-5|.|TRBV20-1|.
TGCAGTGCTAGACCGGAGACGGGGAACTATGAGACCCAGTACTTC
CSARPETGNYETQYF
>13|TRBJ2-7|few|TRBV15|TRBD1
TGTGCCACCAGGTCGGACAGGGCGGATGAGCAGTACTTC
CATRSDRADEQYF
>13|TRBJ2-3|once|TRBV10-3|.
TGTGCCACGGGGCCTCGGGACACAGATACGCAGTATTTT
CATGPRDTDTQYF
>15|TRBJ2-2|few|TRBV6-4|TRBD2
TGTGCCAGCAGTGAATCCGGGGGGGGCACCGGGGAGCTGTTTTTT
CASSESGGGTGELFF
>14|TRBJ2-1|medium-sized|TRBV12-3/TRBV12-4|TRBD1
TGTGCCAGCAGCAGGGGGCAAGGACACAATGAGCAGTTCTTC
CASSRGQGHNEQFF
>15|TRBJ2-5|.|TRBV20-1|TRBD2
TGCAGTGCCACCGTGCCGGCGGGGGGGGAAGAGACCCAGTACTTC
CSATVPAGGEETQYF
>14|TRBJ1-4|.|TRBV18|.
TGTGCCAGCTCACCCGAGGGACCCAATGAAAAACTGTTTTTT
CASSPEGPNEKLFF
>14|TRBJ2-3|.|TRBV7-2|.
TGTGCCAGCAGCCCCCTGGAGAGCACAGATACGCAGTATTTT
CASSPLESTDTQYF
>12|TRBJ2-3|.|TRBV7-2|.
TGTGCCAGCAGCCCGCGGGGTCATACGCAGTATTTT
CASSPRGHTQYF
>15|TRBJ1-1|many|TRBV5-1|.
TGCGCCAGCAGCTTAGGAGGGGTGGTGTTCACTGAAGCTTTCTTT
CASSLGGVVFTEAFF
>16|TRBJ1-1|many|TRBV6-5|TRBD1
TGTGCCAGCAGTTACTCTGGACAGGGAAGTCGCACTGAAGCTTTCTTT
CASSYSGQGSRTEAFF
>14|TRBJ2-5|many|TRBV7-9|.
TGTGCCAGCAGTTCACTAGCCCGGGGAGAGACCCAGTACTTC
CASSSLARGETQYF
>14|TRBJ2-3|many|TRBV7-9|.
TGTGCCAGCAGCTTTCCCGGGGATGCAGATACGCAGTATTTT
CASSFPGDADTQYF
>16|TRBJ1-4|many|TRBV27|TRBD1
TGTGCCAGCAGGGGGACAGGGTATGCAACTAATGAAAAACTGTTTTTT
CASRGTGYATNEKLFF
>11|TRBJ2-1|.|TRBV2|.
TGTGCCAGCAGCCTTTACGATGAGCAGTTCTTC
CASSLYDEQFF
>13|TRBJ1-6|.|TRBV6-6|TRBD1
TGTGCCAGCAGTCCGACAGGGGGTTCACCCCTCCACTTT
CASSPTGGSPLHF
>15|TRBJ2-5|.|TRBV4-2|.
TGTGCCAGCAGCCAAGATTTTATAGGGCAAGAGACCCAGTACTTC
CASSQDFIGQETQYF
>11|TRBJ1-4|many|TRBV29-1|.
TGCAGCGTTGTCAAGAATGAAAAACTGTTTTTT
CSVVKNEKLFF
>13|TRBJ1-2|many|TRBV29-1|.
TGCAGCGTTGAAGGACAGCCCAACTATGGCTACACCTTC
CSVEGQPNYGYTF
>12|TRBJ2-5|.|TRBV29-1|.
TGCAGCGGAAACAAAGACCAAGAGACCCAGTACTTC
CSGNKDQETQYF
>13|TRBJ2-3|many|TRBV6-1|.
TGTGCCAGCAGTGTGGCTCGCACAGATACGCAGTATTTT
CASSVARTDTQYF
>10|TRBJ1-5|many|TRBV20-1|.
TGCAGTGCCCTGGATGGGTCCCAGCATTTT
CSALDGSQHF
>16|TRBJ2-3|many|TRBV4-2|TRBD2
TGTGCCAGCAGCCAAGACGGGACTAGAAGCACAGATACGCAGTATTTT
CASSQDGTRSTDTQYF
>17|TRBJ2-2|many|TRBV20-1|TRBD1
TGCAGTGCCCGCCCCGGGACAGGGGGCGCGAACACCGGGGAGCTGTTTTTT
CSARPGTGGANTGELFF
>11|TRBJ2-7|many|TRBV2|.
TGTGCCAGCAATACCAACGACGAGCAGTACTTC
CASNTNDEQYF
>18|TRBJ2-3|few|TRBV4-1|TRBD2
TGCGCCAGCAGCCCCCGACTAGCGGGGGGGCATGGCACAGATACGCAGTATTTT
CASSPRLAGGHGTDTQYF
>14|TRBJ1-5|few|TRBV3-1|.
TGTGCCAGCAGCCAGTGGGACAGCAATCAGCCCCAGCATTTT
CASSQWDSNQPQHF
>17|TRBJ2-1|many|TRBV4-3|.
TGCGCCAGCAGCCAAAATCGGGGGACCTCCCGCTACAATGAGCAGTTCTTC
CASSQNRGTSRYNEQFF
>16|TRBJ2-2|.|TRBV4-1|TRBD1
TGCGCCAGCAGCCAAGCTCAGGGGGCGAACACCGGGGAGCTGTTTTTT
CASSQAQGANTGELFF
>13|TRBJ2-3|many|TRBV10-2|.
TGCGCCAGCAGCGGTAGGGGTACAGATACGCAGTATTTT
CASSGRGTDTQYF
>13|TRBJ1-5|many|TRBV19|.
TGTGCCAGTAGTCCAGGGCTCAATCAGCCCCAGCATTTT
CASSPGLNQPQHF
>14|TRBJ2-1|many|TRBV7-6|.
TGTGCCAGCAGCTTAGAAATGGTACTGCGGGGGCAGTTCTTC
CASSLEMVLRGQFF
>15|TRBJ2-3|few|TRBV5-1|TRBD1
TGCGCCAGCAGCTTGGGGGGACAGGGATTTAATACGCAGTATTTT
CASSLGGQGFNTQYF
>17|TRBJ2-3|.|TRBV6-1|.
TGTGCCAGCAGGGCATTCCCCAGGGAGGAGGGCGCAGATACGCAGTATTTT
CASRAFPREEGADTQYF
>17|TRBJ2-7|few|TRBV14|TRBD1
TGTGCCAGCAGCCAATTTGGCGGGACAGGTTTTTCCTACGAGCAGTACTTC
CASSQFGGTGFSYEQYF
>14|TRBJ2-1|few|TRBV5-5|TRBD2
TGTGCCAGCAGCTCGGGACTAGCGTACAATGAGCAGTTCTTC
CASSSGLAYNEQFF
>15|TRBJ2-7|many|TRBV6-2/TRBV6-3|TRBD1
TGTGCCAGCAGTTACTTCAGGGGGCGAGCCTACGAGCAGTACTTC
CASSYFRGRAYEQYF
>16|TRBJ2-1|many|TRBV7-9|.
TGTGCCAGCAGCTCTGGCCACACGAGCTCCTACAATGAGCAGTTCTTC
CASSSGHTSSYNEQFF
>16|TRBJ1-1|.|TRBV11-2|.
TGTGCCAGCAGCTTAGAGATGGGGCGGAAGAACACTGAAGCTTTCTTT
CASSLEMGRKNTEAFF
>14|TRBJ2-6|.|TRBV7-2|.
TGTGCCAGCAGCTTAGATCCTGGGGCCAACGTCCTGACTTTC
CASSLDPGANVLTF
>15|TRBJ1-1|few|TRBV6-6|TRBD1
TGTGCCAGCAGTTACTCGCAGGGGGTGGGCACTGAAGCTTTCTTT
CASSYSQGVGTEAFF
>18|TRBJ1-3|.|TRBV6-6|TRBD1
TGTGCCAGCAGCTCTCAACCGGGACAGGGTTTCTCTGGAAACACCATATATTTT
CASSSQPGQGFSGNTIYF
>13|TRBJ2-7|many|TRBV19|TRBD2
TGTGCCAGTAGCGGGGGGGCCTCGTACGAGCAGTACTTC
CASSGGASYEQYF
>13|TRBJ2-7|.|TRBV7-6|.
TGTGCCAGCAGCCCCCGACAGTATAGCGAGCAGTACTTC
CASSPRQYSEQYF
>15|TRBJ2-7|.|TRBV9|TRBD2
TGTGCCAGCAGCTTTAGCGGGGGGACCACCTACGAGCAGTACTTC
CASSFSGGTTYEQYF
>12|TRBJ2-7|many|TRBV5-1|.
TGCGCCAGCAGCTCGGACGGCTACGAGCAGTACTTC
CASSSDGYEQYF
>16|TRBJ2-1|many|TRBV6-2/TRBV6-3|TRBD2
TGTGCCAGCAGTTACCCCCCGGGAGGGTTCGACAATGAGCAGTTCTTC
CASSYPPGGFDNEQFF
>16|TRBJ1-1|few|TRBV10-3|TRBD1
TGTGCCATCAGTGGGCACTCCGGGACAGACCACACTGAAGCTTTCTTT
CAISGHSGTDHTEAFF
>16|TRBJ2-7|.|TRBV7-9|TRBD2
TGTGCCACAACCGGGACTAGCGGGGGATACAGCAGTACGTGGTACTTC
CATTGTSGGYSSTWYF
>13|TRBJ2-7|many|TRBV19|.
TGTGCCAGTAGTCGGACAGAAACCTACGAGCAGTACTTC
CASSRTETYEQYF
>15|TRBJ2-5|few|TRBV21-1|.
TGTGCCAGCGGGGGGACTAGCGGACACCAAGAGACCCAGTACTTC
CASGGTSGHQETQYF
>14|TRBJ1-2|few|TRBV12-3/TRBV12-4|.
TGTGCCAGCAGTCCCTCGACAGGCTCTGGTGGCTACACCTTC
CASSPSTGSGGYTF
>18|TRBJ2-1|.|TRBV7-2|TRBD2
TGTGCCAGCAGCACCACGAGCGGGGGACCGAGCTCCTACAATGAGCAGTTCTTC
CASSTTSGGPSSYNEQFF
>14|TRBJ1-2|few|TRBV5-1|.
TGCGCCAGCAGCTTCGGGGAGCGGGGCTATGGCTACACCTTC
CASSFGERGYGYTF
>15|TRBJ1-4|.|TRBV4-2|.
TGTGCCAGCAGCCCACAGGCGTATCAGAATGAAAAACTGTTTTTT
CASSPQAYQNEKLFF
>13|TRBJ2-7|.|TRBV11-3|.
TGTGCCAGCAGCCTCAGGTCGGGGTACGAGCAGTACTTC
CASSLRSGYEQYF
>14|TRBJ2-1|many|TRBV5-6|.
TGTGCCAGCAGCTTGAGCTTCGCCCACAATGAGCAGTTCTTC
CASSLSFAHNEQFF